This T cell receptor (beta chain) is drawn from a study of control samples from healthy donors and cancer patients. Data came from immunoSEQ multiplex PCR; TCRdb stores just in-frame clones and leaves some out. The table lists about 120,000 clones, 70% to 90% of them singletons, with 3.4% in the top ten. The ends were cut back, 4 bases at V and 6 bases at J, with 15 bases in the middle. The CDR3 runs 14 residues. Per the germline V gene, CDR1 is MNHEY and CDR2 is SVGEGT. This receptor was taken from a man between 40 and 49 years old in good health. The chain couples TRBV6-2 or TRBV6-3 to TRBJ1-2; D unclear. Sequenced input: blood. For the CDR3, the DNA is TGTGCCAGCAGTTCGCGGCGGGTGAGTGATGGCTACACCTTC. As protein: CASSSRRVSDGYTF.